This T cell receptor beta chain was captured in a study of T cell changes during pregnancy in multiple sclerosis. Using immunoSEQ multiplex PCR, the repertoire was profiled, and TCRdb retains in-frame clones only, with some absent. The repertoire includes about 47,000 clones, 93% of them detected once, and around 2% sits in the top ten. This CDR3 has 15 amino acids. Germline V gene data show CDR1 as SGHTA and CDR2 as FQGNSA. The V and J ends lost 5 bases and 1 base, in that order; junction bases with no gene match: 7. V is TRBV7-2 and J is TRBJ1-1; 7 nucleotides match TRBD1. Sequenced here: peripheral blood, sampled in the second trimester of pregnancy. This receptor was taken from a female donor with multiple sclerosis, enrolled in a pregnancy study. The CDR3 reads CASSVEGAGNTEAFF. The CDR3 DNA follows: TGTGCCAGCAGCGTCGAGGGGGCAGGGAACACTGAAGCTTTCTTT.